The rows below give T cell receptor beta chains drawn from one sample of a study of blood T cell repertoires in COVID-19. Profiling relied on immunoSEQ multiplex PCR, and the TCRdb table lists in-frame clones only, not all of them. Among 50,000 to 60,000 clones listed, 70% to 90% were seen once. What was sequenced was peripheral blood. These TCRs come from a human donor in a cohort sampled during active COVID-19. The CDR3 runs from the conserved cysteine through the conserved F or W. The order of the fields is J gene, clone size, D gene, V gene, CDR3 protein, CDR3 DNA. A D gene is named only where the DNA matches it firmly. A row's size may be missing; if present it is once, few, many or a size class.

J: TRBJ1-2
size: -
D: -
V: TRBV18
CDR3: CASSPDKNYGYTF
DNA: TGTGCCAGCTCACCCGACAAGAACTATGGCTACACCTTC

J: TRBJ2-7
size: -
D: TRBD2
V: TRBV6-1
CDR3: CASSEAVGAGGYYEQYF
DNA: TGTGCCAGCAGTGAAGCGGTGGGAGCGGGGGGATACTACGAGCAGTACTTC

J: TRBJ2-7
size: -
D: TRBD1
V: TRBV27
CDR3: CASGPGTGASYEQYF
DNA: TGTGCCAGCGGTCCCGGGACAGGGGCCTCCTACGAGCAGTACTTC

J: TRBJ2-1
size: once
D: TRBD2
V: TRBV7-2
CDR3: CASSLGVAGDGEQFF
DNA: TGTGCCAGCAGCTTAGGAGTAGCGGGAGATGGTGAGCAGTTCTTC

J: TRBJ2-7
size: -
D: TRBD2
V: TRBV7-8
CDR3: CASSGGTSGSYEQYF
DNA: TGTGCCAGCAGCGGGGGGACTAGCGGTTCCTACGAGCAGTACTTC

J: TRBJ1-3
size: -
D: -
V: TRBV29-1
CDR3: CSAGAANTIYF
DNA: TGCAGCGCTGGGGCAGCCAACACCATATATTTT

J: TRBJ2-7
size: -
D: TRBD1
V: TRBV25-1
CDR3: CASSRQGASEQYF
DNA: TGTGCCAGCAGCAGACAGGGGGCCTCCGAGCAGTACTTC

J: TRBJ2-3
size: -
D: TRBD1
V: TRBV9
CDR3: CASTPGQGRTDTQYF
DNA: TGTGCCAGCACCCCGGGACAGGGACGCACAGATACGCAGTATTTT

J: TRBJ2-3
size: -
D: TRBD2
V: TRBV3-1/TRBV3-2
CDR3: CASSQDGWCGTSGSVRADTQYF
DNA: TGTGCCAGCAGCCAAGATGGATGGTGTGGGACTAGCGGGAGCGTTAGGGCAGATACGCAGTATTTT

J: TRBJ1-2
size: -
D: TRBD1
V: TRBV30
CDR3: CAWSVPGGFNNYGYTF
DNA: TGTGCCTGGAGTGTACCAGGGGGGTTTAACAACTATGGCTACACCTTC

J: TRBJ1-5
size: few
D: -
V: TRBV5-1
CDR3: CASSLGGRINQPQHF
DNA: TGCGCCAGCAGCTTGGGAGGGAGGATCAATCAGCCCCAGCATTTT

J: TRBJ2-1
size: -
D: TRBD2
V: TRBV5-1
CDR3: CASSPPGLAGGANEQFF
DNA: TGCGCCAGCAGCCCCCCGGGACTAGCGGGAGGAGCTAATGAGCAGTTCTTC

J: TRBJ2-3
size: -
D: -
V: TRBV5-4
CDR3: CASSLRSRGSTDTQYF
DNA: TGTGCCAGCAGCTTGCGGTCTAGGGGTAGCACAGATACGCAGTATTTT

J: TRBJ1-1
size: -
D: TRBD1
V: TRBV11-2
CDR3: CASSLVRGQNTEAFF
DNA: TGTGCCAGCAGCTTAGTAAGGGGGCAGAACACTGAAGCTTTCTTT

J: TRBJ2-5
size: -
D: -
V: TRBV6-1
CDR3: CASSEGGGPGAGETQYF
DNA: TGTGCCAGCAGTGAAGGGGGAGGCCCCGGGGCGGGGGAGACCCAGTACTTC

J: TRBJ1-1
size: -
D: TRBD1
V: TRBV7-3
CDR3: CASSPGEAGGVTEAFF
DNA: TGTGCCAGCAGCCCTGGGGAGGCAGGGGGCGTGACTGAAGCTTTCTTT

J: TRBJ2-7
size: -
D: -
V: TRBV3-1/TRBV3-2
CDR3: CASSSSGTQTYEQYF
DNA: TGTGCCAGCAGTTCTTCCGGGACTCAGACCTACGAGCAGTACTTC

J: TRBJ1-1
size: -
D: TRBD1
V: TRBV28
CDR3: CASSPGQGYTEAFF
DNA: TGTGCCAGCAGTCCGGGACAGGGATACACTGAAGCTTTCTTT

J: TRBJ2-5
size: -
D: TRBD2
V: TRBV10-3
CDR3: CAISPATSGGFQETQYF
DNA: TGTGCCATCAGCCCCGCGACTAGCGGGGGGTTCCAAGAGACCCAGTACTTC

J: TRBJ2-5
size: -
D: TRBD2
V: TRBV19
CDR3: CASSSGLAGGETQYF
DNA: TGTGCCAGTAGTTCCGGACTAGCGGGAGGAGAGACCCAGTACTTC

J: TRBJ1-2
size: -
D: TRBD1
V: TRBV30
CDR3: CAWRTGLGYTF
DNA: TGTGCCTGGAGGACAGGGCTGGGCTACACCTTC

J: TRBJ2-1
size: once
D: -
V: TRBV10-3
CDR3: CAISEGLPYNEQFF
DNA: TGTGCCATCAGTGAGGGGCTCCCCTACAATGAGCAGTTCTTC

J: TRBJ1-1
size: -
D: -
V: TRBV3-1/TRBV3-2
CDR3: CASSQYQGSVMNTEAFF
DNA: TGTGCCAGCAGCCAATATCAGGGGTCGGTTATGAACACTGAAGCTTTCTTT

J: TRBJ2-3
size: -
D: TRBD2
V: TRBV11-3
CDR3: CASSLKGAGGNTDTQYF
DNA: TGTGCCAGCAGCTTAAAGGGGGCGGGAGGGAACACAGATACGCAGTATTTT

J: TRBJ2-6
size: -
D: -
V: TRBV28
CDR3: CASSLGPGVSSGANVLTF
DNA: TGTGCCAGCAGTTTAGGTCCAGGGGTGAGCTCTGGGGCCAACGTCCTGACTTTC

J: TRBJ1-6
size: -
D: TRBD1
V: TRBV10-3
CDR3: CAAKGTGGAESPLHF
DNA: TGTGCCGCAAAAGGTACAGGGGGCGCGGAATCACCCCTCCACTTT

J: TRBJ1-4
size: -
D: -
V: TRBV19
CDR3: CATLGAGTNEKLFF
DNA: TGTGCCACCCTAGGTGCGGGGACTAATGAAAAACTGTTTTTT

J: TRBJ1-2
size: -
D: -
V: TRBV6-1
CDR3: CASSDRRGADYGYTF
DNA: TGTGCCAGCAGTGACCGCAGGGGCGCCGACTATGGCTACACCTTC

J: TRBJ2-7
size: few
D: -
V: TRBV30
CDR3: CAWRRKEEAYEQYF
DNA: TGTGCCTGGAGGCGAAAGGAGGAAGCCTACGAGCAGTACTTC

J: TRBJ1-1
size: -
D: -
V: TRBV5-5
CDR3: CASSPGGRLNTEAFF
DNA: TGTGCCAGCAGCCCGGGAGGGAGATTAAACACTGAAGCTTTCTTT

J: TRBJ1-2
size: few
D: -
V: TRBV30
CDR3: CAWTVRGGSWGYTF
DNA: TGTGCCTGGACCGTACGCGGGGGGTCTTGGGGCTACACCTTC

J: TRBJ1-5
size: -
D: -
V: TRBV24-1
CDR3: CATFSQNSNQPQHF
DNA: TGTGCCACCTTCTCGCAGAATAGCAATCAGCCCCAGCATTTT

J: TRBJ2-7
size: -
D: -
V: TRBV5-1
CDR3: CASSLPGYEQYF
DNA: TGCGCCAGCAGCTTGCCAGGGTACGAGCAGTACTTC

J: TRBJ1-2
size: -
D: -
V: TRBV12-3/TRBV12-4
CDR3: CASSRTLGYGYTF
DNA: TGTGCCAGCAGTCGGACATTGGGGTATGGCTACACCTTC

J: TRBJ2-3
size: -
D: -
V: TRBV2
CDR3: CASSSTRLYTQYF
DNA: TGTGCCAGCAGTTCGACAAGGCTATATACGCAGTATTTT

J: TRBJ2-2
size: once
D: TRBD1
V: TRBV25-1
CDR3: CASRPGQGIGELFF
DNA: TGTGCCAGCAGGCCGGGACAGGGAATCGGGGAGCTGTTTTTT

J: TRBJ2-7
size: -
D: -
V: TRBV28
CDR3: CASSSTRTASYEQYF
DNA: TGTGCCAGCAGTTCCACCCGGACAGCTTCCTACGAGCAGTACTTC

J: TRBJ2-1
size: -
D: TRBD2
V: TRBV10-1
CDR3: CASSGPAGGPSNEQFF
DNA: TGCGCCAGCAGTGGACCAGCGGGAGGGCCGAGCAATGAGCAGTTCTTC

J: TRBJ1-1
size: -
D: TRBD1
V: TRBV19
CDR3: CASSSNRGTEAFF
DNA: TGTGCCAGTAGCTCAAACAGGGGGACTGAAGCTTTCTTT

J: TRBJ2-3
size: -
D: TRBD2
V: TRBV11-3
CDR3: CASLGTSGSTDTQYF
DNA: TGTGCCAGCTTGGGGACTAGCGGAAGCACAGATACGCAGTATTTT

J: TRBJ2-2
size: -
D: -
V: TRBV2
CDR3: CASSEEGSGAATGELFF
DNA: TGTGCCAGCAGTGAAGAGGGTAGCGGAGCTGCCACCGGGGAGCTGTTTTTT

J: TRBJ2-3
size: -
D: -
V: TRBV6-5
CDR3: CASSKLDGGTDTQYF
DNA: TGTGCCAGCAGTAAGCTAGACGGGGGCACAGATACGCAGTATTTT

J: TRBJ1-2
size: few
D: -
V: TRBV5-4
CDR3: CASSLDSGTRYGYTF
DNA: TGTGCCAGCAGCTTGGATTCAGGGACTCGATATGGCTACACCTTC

J: TRBJ2-3
size: -
D: TRBD1
V: TRBV10-3
CDR3: CATGTGGTDTQYF
DNA: TGTGCCACGGGGACAGGGGGGACAGATACGCAGTATTTT

J: TRBJ2-5
size: -
D: TRBD2
V: TRBV6-4
CDR3: CASVGGREGETQYF
DNA: TGTGCCAGCGTCGGGGGTCGGGAGGGGGAGACCCAGTACTTC

J: TRBJ2-1
size: -
D: TRBD2
V: TRBV6-5
CDR3: CGGGTSGGGEQFF
DNA: TGTGGAGGCGGGACTAGCGGGGGGGGTGAGCAGTTCTTC

J: TRBJ1-2
size: -
D: -
V: TRBV19
CDR3: CASSIGGRTANYGYTF
DNA: TGTGCCAGTAGTATTGGTGGGAGAACAGCTAACTATGGCTACACCTTC

J: TRBJ1-2
size: -
D: -
V: TRBV9
CDR3: CASSVGLPGGGGGYTF
DNA: TGTGCCAGCAGCGTAGGGCTCCCCGGGGGGGGAGGGGGCTACACCTTC

J: TRBJ1-2
size: few
D: -
V: TRBV6-5
CDR3: CASSTQGKGNYGYTF
DNA: TGTGCCAGCAGTACACAGGGTAAGGGAAACTATGGCTACACCTTC

J: TRBJ1-3
size: -
D: TRBD1
V: TRBV10-3
CDR3: CAISDPGRTGNSGNTIYF
DNA: TGTGCCATCAGTGACCCCGGCCGGACAGGGAACTCTGGAAACACCATATATTTT

J: TRBJ1-1
size: -
D: TRBD1
V: TRBV10-3
CDR3: CAISESQGAIAEAFF
DNA: TGTGCCATCAGTGAGTCCCAGGGGGCGATAGCTGAAGCTTTCTTT

J: TRBJ1-4
size: -
D: -
V: TRBV6-6
CDR3: CASSLGGTSNEKLFF
DNA: TGTGCCAGCAGTCTGGGGGGGACCTCTAATGAAAAACTGTTTTTT

J: TRBJ2-1
size: -
D: -
V: TRBV7-3
CDR3: CASSLARRDEQFF
DNA: TGTGCCAGCAGCTTAGCCCGGCGGGATGAGCAGTTCTTC

J: TRBJ1-3
size: -
D: TRBD1
V: TRBV18
CDR3: CASSTTNTGQGADTIYF
DNA: TGTGCCAGCTCTACCACCAATACCGGACAGGGGGCTGACACCATATATTTT

J: TRBJ1-1
size: -
D: -
V: TRBV5-4
CDR3: CASRLAGDYTEAFF
DNA: TGTGCCAGCAGATTAGCCGGGGACTACACTGAAGCTTTCTTT

J: TRBJ2-4
size: -
D: -
V: TRBV4-1
CDR3: CASSQPRGAGRTGNIQYF
DNA: TGCGCCAGCAGCCAACCCCGGGGTGCCGGGAGAACCGGAAACATTCAGTACTTC

J: TRBJ2-3
size: once
D: TRBD1
V: TRBV27
CDR3: CASSSSGGYTQYF
DNA: TGTGCCAGCAGTTCCTCAGGGGGATATACGCAGTATTTT

J: TRBJ1-5
size: -
D: -
V: TRBV7-2
CDR3: CASSSRTNQPQHF
DNA: TGTGCCAGCAGCTCTCGAACTAATCAGCCCCAGCATTTT

J: TRBJ1-1
size: -
D: -
V: TRBV3-1/TRBV3-2
CDR3: CASSRQTATGNTEAFF
DNA: TGTGCCAGCAGCCGACAGACCGCGACAGGGAACACTGAAGCTTTCTTT